Below, 17 T cell receptor beta chains from the same sample are listed, as sequenced in a study of T cells in Graves' hyperthyroidism and ophthalmopathy. Amplified regions were TCR beta CDR3 sequences from RNA transcripts. Carried out on the TCR CDR3, a first-round RT-PCR used the HTBI primer set. Using its own MiXCR run on the multiplex PCR reads, TCRdb lists one record per CDR3 protein. The sample consists of 550,000 to 700,000 distinct CDR3 sequences, 46% of them appearing once. Sequencing input: peripheral blood or thyroid tissue (not recorded which). The receptors come from an adult woman with Graves' disease, either hyperthyroidism or ophthalmopathy (not recorded which).

This clonotype occurred many times. The J gene is TRBJ1-2, the V gene TRBV12-3 or TRBV12-4; D is unclear. Deletions cut 3 bases from V and 2 bases from J, with 10 bases between. The CDR3 has 14 amino acids. The CDR3, as DNA: TGTGCCAGCAGTTTTTACAGTCTCAACTATGGCTACACCTTC. It specifies CASSFYSLNYGYTF.

The gene calls are TRBV24-1 and TRBJ1-2, with 8 bases lining up with TRBD1. The CDR3 extends over 15 amino acids. J gave up 1 base and V 5 bases, and 5 bases lay outside the gene matches. Germline V CDR1 and CDR2: KGHDR, SFDVKD. The CDR3 DNA reads TGTGCCACCAGTGGAGGACAGGGAATTAACTATGGCTACACCTTC. Translated: CATSGGQGINYGYTF.

Points on this clonotype: This CDR3 is missing its conserved last phenylalanine or tryptophan, likely due to a read error. The DNA is omitted, as the CDR3 cannot be located on it reliably, and the CDR3 follows TCRdb's listing. The chain is built from TRBV6-4 and TRBJ1-1. CDR1 is MRHNA, CDR2 SNTAGT, per germline. The CDR3 sequence runs 9 residues, both termini included. The CDR3 sequence: CASSDPGTS.

The sample holds many counts of this clonotype. The chain links TRBV20-1 to TRBJ1-2; unclear D gene. V was cut by 1 base and J by 0 bases, with 15 bases left in between. The germline V gene encodes CDR1 DFQATT and CDR2 SNEGSKA (reference sequence). The CDR3 has 16 residues. CDR3 amino acids: CSARASGGIANYGYTF. CDR3 DNA: TGCAGTGCTAGAGCCTCTGGCGGTATAGCTAACTATGGCTACACCTTC.

The gene calls are TRBV18 and TRBJ2-7; D call uncertain. Germline-derived CDR1 and CDR2 are KGHSH and LQKENI. V gave up 4 bases and J gave up 4 bases, with 11 bases separating them. The CDR3 has 13 amino acids. CDR3 nucleotides: TGTGCCAGCTCACTCAGCATTCCTTACGAGCAGTACTTC. Amino acid sequence: CASSLSIPYEQYF.

This clonotype occurred many times. CDR3 nucleotide sequence: TGTGCCACCAGCAGAGACAGGTACAATCAGCCCCAGCATTTT. Protein product: CATSRDRYNQPQHF. The chain employs TRBV15 and TRBJ1-5; D ambiguous. Germline V CDR1 and CDR2: LNHNV, YYDKDF (reference sequence). The CDR3 has 14 residues. V was clipped by 0 bases and J by 3 bases, with 6 bases between them.

This clonotype was seen repeatedly, ten times or more. The chain is built from TRBV5-1 and TRBJ1-6, with TRBD1 identical over 7 bases. Trimming removed 0 bases from V and 7 bases from J; junction bases left unmatched: 7. Per germline, CDR1 SGHRS and CDR2 YFSETQ. The CDR3 spans 16 residues. The CDR3 bases are TGCGCCAGCAGCTTGGCCGGGACAGCCGTAAATTCACCCCTCCACTTT. Translating gives CASSLAGTAVNSPLHF.

This clonotype showed up just once. The chain has TRBV29-1 and TRBJ2-2; no reliable D call. The CDR3 totals 12 residues. The germline CDR1 and CDR2 sequences are SQVTM and ANQGSEA. V shed 7 bases and J shed 3 bases, with 9 bases lying between them. The CDR3 protein is CSAVQDTGELFF. In DNA form, the CDR3 reads TGCAGCGCCGTGCAGGACACCGGGGAGCTGTTTTTT.

This clonotype was seen at least ten times. The rearrangement links TRBV5-5 to TRBJ2-7, with unresolved D. The CDR3 totals 15 residues. Germline V lookup: CDR1 SGHKS, CDR2 YYEKEE (reference sequence). The ends were cut back, 3 bases at V and 4 bases at J, with 17 bases in the middle. CDR3 residues: CASSSTATAWYEQYF. The CDR3 DNA follows: TGTGCCAGCAGCTCCACCGCGACGGCGTGGTACGAGCAGTACTTC.

The chain employs TRBV15 and TRBJ1-2; TRBD1 agrees at 8 bases. The CDR3 loop spans 17 amino acids. The germline CDR1 and CDR2 sequences are LNHNV and YYDKDF (reference sequence). The V segment lost 4 bases and the J segment 7 bases; nucleotides outside the gene matches: 17. The DNA of the CDR3 is TGTGCCACCAGCAACCGGACAGGGAGTATCTCGGGCACTGGCTACACCTTC. It yields the protein CATSNRTGSISGTGYTF.

This clonotype was recorded a few times. A read error may explain this, as a much larger clone is one base away. The chain uses TRBV27 and TRBJ2-7; 8 nucleotides agree with TRBD1. Germline values: CDR1 MNHEY, CDR2 SMNVEV (reference sequence). The CDR3 runs 13 residues. V gave up 5 bases and J gave up 3 bases; unmatched junction bases: 3. CDR3 sequence: CASSRQGIYEQYF. DNA of the CDR3: TGTGCCAGCAGTCGACAGGGGATCTACGAGCAGTACTTC.

This clonotype appeared once. The chain joins TRBV29-1 to TRBJ2-5; no firm D call. The V end lost 4 bases, the J end lost 3 bases, and 3 bases lay between the germline ends. Germline V lookup: CDR1 SQVTM, CDR2 ANQGSEA. This CDR3 comprises 10 residues. In nucleotides, the CDR3 is TGCAGCGTTGGGAAAGAGACCCAGTACTTC. This translates into CSVGKETQYF.

Ten or more counts support this clonotype. V usage is TRBV13 and J usage is TRBJ1-6; D ambiguous. The CDR3 spans 13 residues. V dropped 3 bases and J dropped 7 bases, with 7 bases sitting between them. In germline, CDR1 is PRHDT, CDR2 FYEKMQ (reference sequence). The CDR3 loop reads CASSLQRNSPLHF. The CDR3 nucleotides read TGTGCCAGCAGCTTGCAAAGAAATTCACCCCTCCACTTT.

The chain is built from TRBV12-3 or TRBV12-4 and TRBJ2-7, with 10 bases identical to TRBD1. V shed 4 bases, J shed 9 bases, and the junction held 9 bases outside the gene matches. This CDR3 comprises 14 residues. The CDR3 region is CASSWPGQGRVQYF. The CDR3 DNA sequence: TGTGCCAGCAGTTGGCCGGGACAGGGGAGGGTGCAGTACTTC.

This clonotype was seen ten or more times. The rearrangement links TRBV5-6 to TRBJ1-4, with D tentatively TRBD1 (5 bases). This CDR3 has 15 residues. The V gene lost 4 bases and the J gene lost 0 bases, with 10 bases spanning the gap. The germline V gene has CDR1 SGHDT and CDR2 YYEEEE. In nucleotides, the CDR3 is TGTGCCAGCAGCCACCCGGGGGCAACTAATGAAAAACTGTTTTTT. Translating gives CASSHPGATNEKLFF.

This clonotype has a handful of counts. The chain joins TRBV9 to TRBJ2-7; D is possibly TRBD2 (6 bases). The J call may be incorrect, as the DNA end agrees better with TRBJ2-1. The CDR3 is made up of 15 amino acids. CDR1 is SGDLS, CDR2 YYNGEE, per germline. The CDR3 region has the DNA TGTGCCAGCAGCGTAGAGTCGGGAGACAACAATGAGCAGTTCTTC. Translation: CASSVESGDNNEQFF.

This clonotype was detected many times. The J gene is TRBJ2-5, the V gene TRBV5-1; D is perhaps TRBD2 (5 bases). The germline V gene has CDR1 SGHRS and CDR2 YFSETQ. The CDR3 runs 15 residues. V lost 0 bases and J lost 2, with 11 bases in between. In nucleotides, the CDR3 is TGCGCCAGCAGCTTGGTGAGCAGGACTCAAGAGACCCAGTACTTC. It yields the protein CASSLVSRTQETQYF.